These T cell receptor beta chains were read from a single sample in a study of molecular identifiers for immune sequencing clone quantification. MiXCR, run by TCRdb on the PCR reads, gives a single entry per CDR3 protein. Found here are approximately 670,000 distinct CDR3 sequences, about 20% of them singletons; the top ten hold 0.85%. The specimen was naive CD8+ T cells from blood, with Jurkat cell RNA spiked in. The receptor set was obtained from a human donor in good health. Some libraries in this study had Jurkat cell RNA spiked in. Both conserved end residues are part of each CDR3. D genes are given only for firm matches. Part of the rows lack a size; the others show once, few, many or a class for expanded clones.

d_call: TRBD1; v_call: TRBV6-1; j_call: TRBJ1-5; clone_size: few; cdr3_aa: CASRRRQGLEQPQHF; cdr3_nt: TGTGCCAGCAGACGCAGACAGGGGCTAGAGCAGCCCCAGCATTTT
d_call: NA; v_call: TRBV19; j_call: TRBJ2-7; clone_size: few; cdr3_aa: CASSGGVEQYF; cdr3_nt: TGTGCCAGTAGCGGAGGGGTCGAGCAGTACTTC
d_call: TRBD2; v_call: TRBV7-6; j_call: TRBJ2-3; clone_size: many; cdr3_aa: CASSLAVGLAGGGTDTQYF; cdr3_nt: TGTGCCAGCAGCTTAGCGGTCGGGCTAGCGGGGGGCGGCACAGATACGCAGTATTTT
d_call: NA; v_call: TRBV9; j_call: TRBJ1-3; clone_size: many; cdr3_aa: CASSTYPPTASGNTIYF; cdr3_nt: TGTGCCAGCAGCACCTACCCCCCGACAGCCTCTGGAAACACCATATATTTT
d_call: NA; v_call: TRBV7-9; j_call: TRBJ2-2; clone_size: NA; cdr3_aa: CASSLTWGRFTGELFF; cdr3_nt: TGTGCCAGCAGCTTAACCTGGGGGCGGTTCACCGGGGAGCTGTTTTTT
d_call: TRBD1; v_call: TRBV4-3; j_call: TRBJ1-1; clone_size: few; cdr3_aa: CASSKTGENTEAFF; cdr3_nt: TGCGCCAGCAGCAAGACAGGGGAGAACACTGAAGCTTTCTTT
d_call: TRBD1; v_call: TRBV11-2; j_call: TRBJ2-6; clone_size: many; cdr3_aa: CASSSNPGTGPGANVLTF; cdr3_nt: TGTGCCAGCAGCTCCAACCCCGGGACAGGGCCTGGGGCCAACGTCCTGACTTTC
d_call: TRBD1; v_call: TRBV20-1; j_call: TRBJ2-3; clone_size: many; cdr3_aa: CSATYEGDRAYDTQYF; cdr3_nt: TGCAGTGCAACATACGAGGGGGACAGGGCGTATGATACGCAGTATTTT
d_call: TRBD2; v_call: TRBV28; j_call: TRBJ2-7; clone_size: few; cdr3_aa: CASSFWGEGLNEQYF; cdr3_nt: TGTGCCAGCAGTTTTTGGGGGGAGGGCCTCAACGAGCAGTACTTC
d_call: TRBD1; v_call: TRBV28; j_call: TRBJ2-2; clone_size: many; cdr3_aa: CASRFDRGNTGELFF; cdr3_nt: TGTGCCAGCAGGTTCGACAGGGGGAACACCGGGGAGCTGTTTTTT
d_call: TRBD1; v_call: TRBV24-1; j_call: TRBJ2-6; clone_size: many; cdr3_aa: CATSDRGRWDSGANVLTF; cdr3_nt: TGTGCCACCAGTGATAGGGGGCGCTGGGACTCTGGGGCCAACGTCCTGACTTTC
d_call: TRBD1; v_call: TRBV2; j_call: TRBJ2-5; clone_size: NA; cdr3_aa: CASSKPGGSIQENQYF; cdr3_nt: TGTGCCAGCAGCAAACCAGGGGGTTCCATACAAGAGAACCAGTACTTC
d_call: NA; v_call: TRBV5-4; j_call: TRBJ2-7; clone_size: NA; cdr3_aa: CASVGSSYEQYF; cdr3_nt: TGTGCCTCAGTGGGGTCCTCCTACGAGCAGTACTTC
d_call: NA; v_call: TRBV4-1; j_call: TRBJ2-3; clone_size: few; cdr3_aa: CASSRLQGSGTGGGTDTQYF; cdr3_nt: TGCGCCAGCAGCCGCCTCCAGGGCTCGGGTACCGGAGGTGGCACAGATACGCAGTATTTT
d_call: TRBD1; v_call: TRBV4-3; j_call: TRBJ2-7; clone_size: many; cdr3_aa: CASSLDREGYEQYF; cdr3_nt: TGCGCCAGCAGCCTGGACAGGGAAGGCTACGAGCAGTACTTC
d_call: NA; v_call: TRBV6-6; j_call: TRBJ1-1; clone_size: few; cdr3_aa: CASSYPGYRRTEAFF; cdr3_nt: TGTGCCAGCAGTTACCCCGGGTATCGGCGCACTGAAGCTTTCTTT
d_call: NA; v_call: TRBV24-1; j_call: TRBJ1-1; clone_size: many; cdr3_aa: CATSDLPRTENTEAFF; cdr3_nt: TGTGCCACCAGTGATTTGCCCCGGACAGAAAACACTGAAGCTTTCTTT
d_call: NA; v_call: TRBV20-1; j_call: TRBJ2-1; clone_size: few; cdr3_aa: CSALSLQRPSYNEQFF; cdr3_nt: TGCAGTGCTCTGTCTTTACAGAGACCTTCCTACAATGAGCAGTTCTTC
d_call: NA; v_call: TRBV6-2/TRBV6-3; j_call: TRBJ2-1; clone_size: NA; cdr3_aa: CASSYDPSYNEQFF; cdr3_nt: TGTGCCAGCAGTTACGACCCTTCCTACAATGAGCAGTTCTTC
d_call: TRBD1; v_call: TRBV28; j_call: TRBJ1-5; clone_size: NA; cdr3_aa: CASKYRGLSPLQHF; cdr3_nt: TGTGCCAGCAAATACAGGGGCCTATCCCCTCTCCAGCATTTT
d_call: NA; v_call: TRBV5-6; j_call: TRBJ1-5; clone_size: few; cdr3_aa: CASSLDRGMSNQPQHF; cdr3_nt: TGTGCCAGCAGCTTGGATCGGGGGATGAGCAATCAGCCCCAGCATTTT
d_call: TRBD1; v_call: TRBV25-1; j_call: TRBJ2-3; clone_size: NA; cdr3_aa: CACSDQGARGDTQYF; cdr3_nt: TGTGCCTGCAGTGATCAGGGGGCGCGAGGAGATACGCAGTATTTT
d_call: NA; v_call: TRBV29-1; j_call: TRBJ2-7; clone_size: many; cdr3_aa: CSVEDRDGRHEQYF; cdr3_nt: TGCAGCGTTGAGGATAGGGACGGAAGGCACGAGCAGTACTTC
d_call: NA; v_call: TRBV9; j_call: TRBJ1-2; clone_size: many; cdr3_aa: CASSVDGLGGANYGYTF; cdr3_nt: TGTGCCAGCAGCGTGGACGGTCTGGGGGGCGCTAACTATGGCTACACCTTC
d_call: NA; v_call: TRBV9; j_call: TRBJ2-3; clone_size: few; cdr3_aa: CASSGPTVGTDTQYF; cdr3_nt: TGTGCCAGCAGCGGACCGACAGTTGGTACAGATACGCAGTATTTT
d_call: NA; v_call: TRBV4-1; j_call: TRBJ2-7; clone_size: many; cdr3_aa: CASSHETEQYF; cdr3_nt: TGCGCCAGCAGCCACGAAACCGAGCAGTACTTC
d_call: NA; v_call: TRBV18; j_call: TRBJ2-5; clone_size: many; cdr3_aa: CASSPGAGVQETQYF; cdr3_nt: TGTGCCAGCTCTCCTGGTGCAGGGGTCCAAGAGACCCAGTACTTC
d_call: NA; v_call: TRBV3-1; j_call: TRBJ2-2; clone_size: many; cdr3_aa: CASSPGWTSNTGELFF; cdr3_nt: TGTGCCAGCAGCCCTGGGTGGACTTCCAACACCGGGGAGCTGTTTTTT
d_call: NA; v_call: TRBV24-1; j_call: TRBJ2-3; clone_size: NA; cdr3_aa: CATSVGEGTDTQYF; cdr3_nt: TGTGCCACCAGTGTTGGGGAAGGGACAGATACGCAGTATTTT
d_call: NA; v_call: TRBV9; j_call: TRBJ2-7; clone_size: NA; cdr3_aa: CASSVTSDTYYEQYF; cdr3_nt: TGTGCCAGCAGCGTAACTTCGGACACCTACTACGAGCAGTACTTC
d_call: NA; v_call: TRBV20-1; j_call: TRBJ1-2; clone_size: few; cdr3_aa: CSARDSHNYGYTF; cdr3_nt: TGCAGTGCTAGAGATTCACATAACTATGGCTACACCTTC
d_call: TRBD1; v_call: TRBV19; j_call: TRBJ2-4; clone_size: few; cdr3_aa: CASSPGGTGRDIQYF; cdr3_nt: TGTGCCAGTAGTCCCGGTGGGACAGGGCGGGACATTCAGTACTTC
d_call: NA; v_call: TRBV6-5; j_call: TRBJ2-6; clone_size: many; cdr3_aa: CASSYSSPEGDGSLLGANVLTF; cdr3_nt: TGTGCCAGCAGTTACTCTAGCCCTGAAGGGGACGGATCGTTACTCGGGGCCAACGTCCTGACTTTC
d_call: TRBD1; v_call: TRBV2; j_call: TRBJ1-5; clone_size: many; cdr3_aa: CASRDRVSNQPQHF; cdr3_nt: TGTGCCAGCAGGGACAGGGTTAGCAATCAGCCCCAGCATTTT
d_call: NA; v_call: TRBV4-2; j_call: TRBJ2-7; clone_size: few; cdr3_aa: CASSQESFLGQTLYEQYF; cdr3_nt: TGTGCCAGCAGCCAAGAGAGCTTTTTAGGACAGACCCTCTACGAGCAGTACTTC
d_call: NA; v_call: TRBV7-9; j_call: TRBJ2-1; clone_size: many; cdr3_aa: CASSFGGSYNEQFF; cdr3_nt: TGCGCCAGCAGCTTTGGCGGGTCCTACAATGAGCAGTTCTTC
d_call: NA; v_call: TRBV29-1; j_call: TRBJ1-1; clone_size: many; cdr3_aa: CSVVVVGYTEAFF; cdr3_nt: TGCAGCGTTGTAGTGGTCGGGTACACTGAAGCTTTCTTT
d_call: TRBD1; v_call: TRBV12-3/TRBV12-4; j_call: TRBJ2-1; clone_size: NA; cdr3_aa: CASSRRDRVLNEQFF; cdr3_nt: TGTGCCAGCAGTCGACGGGACAGGGTTCTCAATGAGCAGTTCTTC
d_call: NA; v_call: TRBV19; j_call: TRBJ2-7; clone_size: many; cdr3_aa: CASSILGQSEAYEQYF; cdr3_nt: TGTGCCAGTAGTATCCTCGGACAGTCCGAAGCCTACGAGCAGTACTTC
d_call: NA; v_call: TRBV4-3; j_call: TRBJ2-7; clone_size: NA; cdr3_aa: CASSHTTLADYSEQYF; cdr3_nt: TGCGCCAGCAGCCACACGACTCTAGCAGATTACTCAGAGCAGTACTTC
d_call: NA; v_call: TRBV2; j_call: TRBJ2-7; clone_size: few; cdr3_aa: CASSLRGTSAYYEQYF; cdr3_nt: TGTGCCAGCAGTCTTCGAGGGACTTCCGCATACTACGAGCAGTACTTC
d_call: TRBD1; v_call: TRBV7-9; j_call: TRBJ1-4; clone_size: many; cdr3_aa: CASSPGQGLGKLFF; cdr3_nt: TGTGCCAGCAGCCCGGGACAGGGTCTTGGAAAACTGTTTTTT
d_call: TRBD1; v_call: TRBV5-6; j_call: TRBJ1-6; clone_size: many; cdr3_aa: CASSGTGMASPLHF; cdr3_nt: TGTGCCAGCTCCGGGACAGGAATGGCTTCACCCCTCCACTTT
d_call: NA; v_call: TRBV4-1; j_call: TRBJ1-1; clone_size: NA; cdr3_aa: CASSQDRLVRARDTEAFF; cdr3_nt: TGCGCCAGCAGCCAAGATCGTTTGGTCAGGGCGAGGGACACTGAAGCTTTCTTT
d_call: NA; v_call: TRBV29-1; j_call: TRBJ2-3; clone_size: many; cdr3_aa: CSVLADTQYF; cdr3_nt: TGCAGCGTTCTAGCAGATACGCAGTATTTT
d_call: NA; v_call: TRBV7-9; j_call: TRBJ2-6; clone_size: many; cdr3_aa: CASSQPSISGANVLTF; cdr3_nt: TGTGCCAGCAGCCAACCCTCTATCTCTGGGGCCAACGTCCTGACTTTC